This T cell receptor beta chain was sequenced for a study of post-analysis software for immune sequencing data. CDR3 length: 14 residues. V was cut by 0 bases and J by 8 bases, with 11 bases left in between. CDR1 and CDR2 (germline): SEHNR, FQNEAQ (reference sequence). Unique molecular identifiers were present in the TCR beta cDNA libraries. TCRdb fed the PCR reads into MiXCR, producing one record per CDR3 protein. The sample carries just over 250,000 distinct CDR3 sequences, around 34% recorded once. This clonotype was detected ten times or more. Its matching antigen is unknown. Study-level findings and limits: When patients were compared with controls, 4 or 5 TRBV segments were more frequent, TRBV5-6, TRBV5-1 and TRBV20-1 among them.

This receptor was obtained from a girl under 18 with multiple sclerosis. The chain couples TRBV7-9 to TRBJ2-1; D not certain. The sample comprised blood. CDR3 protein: CASSLAHLTDEQFF. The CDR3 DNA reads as TGTGCCAGCAGCTTAGCACACTTAACCGATGAGCAGTTCTTC. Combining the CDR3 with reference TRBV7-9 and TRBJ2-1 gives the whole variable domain DTGVSQNPRHKITKRGQNVTFRCDPISEHNRLYWYRQTLGQGPEFLTYFQNEAQLEKSRLLSDRFSAERPKGSFSTLEIQRTEQGDSAMYLCASSLAHLTDEQFFGPGTRLTVL.